This passage covers 30 T cell receptor beta chains from one sample sequenced in a study of blood T cell repertoires in COVID-19. This table comes from immunoSEQ multiplex PCR, and its TCRdb copy is limited to in-frame clones, with some not included. Of about 290,000 clones listed, around 86% are singletons. The sequenced sample consisted of PBMCs or T cells enriched from blood (not recorded which). These receptors were taken from a middle-aged woman who had recovered from COVID-19.

The CDR3 region has the DNA TGTGCCAGTAGTATAGATATGTGGGGGACAGACAACACCGGGGAGCTGTTTTTT. This encodes CASSIDMWGTDNTGELFF. The chain recombines TRBV19 with TRBJ2-2; 7 nucleotides match TRBD1. This CDR3 has 18 residues. In germline, CDR1 is LNHDA, CDR2 SQIVND (reference sequence). Losses at the gene ends were 0 bases for V and 2 bases for J; bases not matched to a gene: 9.

This rearrangement joins TRBV19 to TRBJ1-1, with D unclear. CDR3 length: 13 residues. Trimming shortened V by 6 bases and J by 3 bases, and 11 bases separated the two germline ends. CDR1 and CDR2 (germline): LNHDA, SQIVND (reference sequence). The CDR3 sequence is CASRDNRDTEAFF. As DNA, the CDR3 is TGTGCCAGTAGAGACAATCGAGACACTGAAGCTTTCTTT.

CDR3: CASSPGTGVVIYGYTF. CDR3 nucleotide sequence: TGTGCCAGCAGCCCCGGGACAGGGGTGGTCATATATGGCTACACCTTC. The chain joins TRBV3-1 (or the pseudogene TRBV3-2) to TRBJ1-2; 10 nucleotides align to TRBD1. The V gene's germline CDR1 is LGHDT and CDR2 YNNKEL (reference sequence). The CDR3 is 16 amino acids. The J segment lost 5 bases and the V segment lost 4 bases, leaving 10 bases of the junction unmatched.

The gene calls are TRBV7-9 and TRBJ1-1; no firm D call. Between the trimmed V and J ends, which lost 1 base and 4 bases, there was a span of 10 bases. The CDR3 is 14 amino acids. CDR1 and CDR2 from the germline V gene are SEHNR and FQNEAQ (reference sequence). The CDR3 DNA is TGTGCCAGCAGCTTAGTTCGGGGTCCCACTGAAGCTTTCTTT. It is translated as CASSLVRGPTEAFF.

The gene calls are TRBV5-1 and TRBJ2-7; no definite D call. V was shortened by 5 bases and J by 3 bases, with 12 bases between the two germline ends. Germline-derived CDR1 and CDR2 are SGHRS and YFSETQ. CDR3 length: 13 residues. Here the CDR3 reads CASRPSVDYEQYF. CDR3 nucleotides: TGCGCCAGCAGGCCGAGCGTGGACTACGAGCAGTACTTC.

The rearrangement links TRBV5-1 to TRBJ2-5; possible D gene TRBD2, 5 bases. Germline V gives CDR1 SGHRS, CDR2 YFSETQ. The V end lost 4 bases, the J end lost 4 bases, and 14 bases lay between the germline ends. The CDR3 consists of 14 residues. CDR3 nucleotide sequence: TGCGCCAGCAGCCATCGGACTGTCCTAGAGACCCAGTACTTC. Translated, it gives CASSHRTVLETQYF.

This clone was observed a few times. This chain uses TRBV6-2 or TRBV6-3 with TRBJ2-1; 15 bases line up with TRBD2. The junction had 5 bases not matched to a gene; V was cut back by 5 bases and J by 0 bases. The CDR3 spans 18 residues. Germline V CDR1 and CDR2: MNHEY, SVGEGT. The DNA for the CDR3 is TGTGCCAGCAGTGATGGACTAGCGGGAGGGCTCTCCTACAATGAGCAGTTCTTC. Amino acids: CASSDGLAGGLSYNEQFF.

The chain is built from TRBV28 and TRBJ2-7; the D is unclear. CDR3 length: 14 amino acids. Trimming pared 3 bases from V and 3 bases from J, leaving 12 bases between. The germline V gene encodes CDR1 MDHEN and CDR2 SYDVKM. DNA of the CDR3: TGTGCCAGCAGTTTGGGCAGGCCCCACTACGAGCAGTACTTC. This gives the protein CASSLGRPHYEQYF.

The rearrangement links TRBV20-1 to TRBJ1-5; D possibly corresponds to TRBD1 (6 bases). Germline V CDR1 and CDR2: DFQATT, SNEGSKA (reference sequence). Trimming removed 3 bases at V and 5 bases at J, with 11 bases between. This CDR3 is built from 13 residues. The CDR3 loop is CSASKQGYQPQHF. CDR3 sequence (DNA): TGCAGTGCTAGTAAACAGGGTTATCAGCCCCAGCATTTT.

The chain links TRBV3-1 (or the pseudogene TRBV3-2) to TRBJ2-7; TRBD1 matches at 9 bases. The CDR3 runs to 15 residues. Germline V gene data show CDR1 as LGHDT and CDR2 as YNNKEL (reference sequence). The V gene end was trimmed by 4 bases and the J gene end by 4 bases; junction bases not matched to a gene: 8. Here the CDR3 reads CASSRGQGPGYEQYF. CDR3 coding DNA: TGTGCCAGCAGCCGGGGACAGGGCCCGGGTTACGAGCAGTACTTC.

The chain links TRBV6-1 to TRBJ2-3; 13 nucleotides agree with TRBD2. J gave up 6 bases and V 4 bases, and 10 bases lay outside the gene matches. CDR3 length equals 17 residues. CDR1 and CDR2 (germline): MNHNS, SASEGT. CDR3 sequence (DNA): TGTGCCAGCAGTGCACCTCGGACTAGCGGGGGTACGGATACGCAGTATTTT. Amino acids: CASSAPRTSGGTDTQYF.

The CDR3 sequence is CASSYSSGRDGYTF. CDR3 DNA: TGTGCCAGCAGTTACTCATCGGGGAGAGATGGCTACACCTTC. The chain links TRBV6-5 to TRBJ1-2; no firm D call. CDR3 length: 14 residues. Germline CDR1 and CDR2: MNHEY and SVGAGI. Trimming removed 0 bases at V and 6 bases at J, with 11 bases between.

The count of this clone is one. The chain has TRBV7-8 and TRBJ1-2; D is uncertain. The CDR3 is 17 residues long. Trimming shortened V by 0 bases and J by 0 bases, and 14 bases separated the two germline ends. From germline, CDR1 is SGHVS and CDR2 FQNEAQ. As DNA, the CDR3 is TGTGCCAGCAGCTTAGCGGGTAGAGGGCGAGCTAACTATGGCTACACCTTC. Its protein is CASSLAGRGRANYGYTF. Looking up the rest from reference TRBV7-8 and TRBJ1-2 gives the full variable domain: GAGVSQSPRYKVAKRGQDVALRCDPISGHVSLFWYQQALGQGPEFLTYFQNEAQLDKSGLPSDRFFAERPEGSVSTLKIQRTQQEDSAVYLCASSLAGRGRANYGYTFGSGTRLTVV.

This clone was detected a few times. The J gene is TRBJ1-2, the V gene TRBV6-1; D is uncertain. In germline, CDR1 is MNHNS, CDR2 SASEGT. V was trimmed by 7 bases and J by 5 bases, leaving 17 bases between them. This CDR3 is built from 14 residues. The CDR3: CASTRAGVQYGYTF. In DNA form, the CDR3 reads TGTGCCAGCACCCGCGCCGGGGTCCAATATGGCTACACCTTC.

This chain links TRBV3-1 (or the pseudogene TRBV3-2) with TRBJ2-7, with 11 bases lining up with TRBD1. V was pared by 4 bases and J by 6 bases, with 5 bases of the junction left unmatched. In germline, CDR1 is LGHDT, CDR2 YNNKEL (reference sequence). The CDR3 loop spans 14 amino acids. CDR3 sequence: CASSLGQGVGEQYF. CDR3 nucleotides: TGTGCCAGCAGCCTGGGACAGGGGGTGGGCGAGCAGTACTTC.

The chain links TRBV9 to TRBJ1-2; the D is unclear. Germline assignment: CDR1 SGDLS and CDR2 YYNGEE. The CDR3 covers 13 residues. Trimming cost V 5 bases and J 4 bases, with 12 bases left between them. CDR3 sequence (DNA): TGTGCCAGCAGTCCGGCCTCAGGCTATGGCTACACCTTC. This codes for CASSPASGYGYTF.

The chain has TRBV11-1 and TRBJ1-5, with a tentative D call TRBD1 (6 bases). The V end lost 0 bases, the J end lost 7 bases, and 13 bases lay between the germline ends. Germline loops: CDR1 SGHAT, CDR2 FQDESV (reference sequence). The CDR3 has 15 residues. In nucleotides, the CDR3 is TGTGCCAGCAGCTTAGCGCGGGGGGCCGTACAGCCCCAGCATTTT. It codes for CASSLARGAVQPQHF.

The chain combines TRBV19 with TRBJ1-2; 8 positions agree with TRBD1. The CDR3 loop spans 13 amino acids. J was trimmed by 8 bases and V by 5 bases; bases with no gene match: 7. CDR1 is LNHDA and CDR2 is SQIVND in the germline V gene (reference sequence). The CDR3 nucleotides are TGTGCCAGTAGTCCAAGGACAGGGCTCGGCTACACCTTC. Translating it yields CASSPRTGLGYTF.

The chain uses TRBV19 and TRBJ1-5, with D possibly matching TRBD1 (5 bases). CDR1 is LNHDA and CDR2 is SQIVND in the germline V gene (reference sequence). V dropped 9 bases and J dropped 7 bases, with 13 bases sitting between them. The CDR3 is 12 residues long. The CDR3 DNA sequence: TGTGCCAGCTCAGGGAATGGGCAGCCCCAGCATTTT. Its translation: CASSGNGQPQHF.

V usage is TRBV5-1 and J usage is TRBJ1-2, with 9 bases identical to TRBD1. The CDR3 extends over 15 amino acids. The V and J ends lost 4 bases and 4 bases, in that order; junction bases with no gene match: 8. Germline V gene sequence: CDR1 SGHRS, CDR2 YFSETQ. In DNA, the CDR3 is TGCGCCAGCAGCCACGGGACAGGGAATACCTATGGCTACACCTTC. Its translation is CASSHGTGNTYGYTF.

The chain uses TRBV19 and TRBJ2-5; 9 bases match TRBD2. The germline gives CDR1 LNHDA, CDR2 SQIVND (reference sequence). The CDR3 spans 16 residues. Losses at the gene ends were 4 bases for V and 5 bases for J; bases not matched to a gene: 11. CDR3: CASSRTRREGRETQYF. For the CDR3, the DNA is TGTGCCAGTAGTAGAACAAGGCGGGAGGGAAGGGAGACCCAGTACTTC.

The rearrangement joins TRBV5-1 to TRBJ1-2, with no clear D. Germline CDR1 and CDR2: SGHRS and YFSETQ. The CDR3 loop spans 13 amino acids. V gave up 0 bases and J gave up 3 bases, with 6 bases separating them. In DNA, the CDR3 is TGCGCCAGCAGCTTGGACGTAGACTATGGCTACACCTTC. This sequence encodes CASSLDVDYGYTF.

The CDR3 reads CASSQQGGSNSPLHF. CDR3 DNA: TGCGCCAGCAGCCAGCAAGGCGGGAGTAATTCACCCCTCCACTTT. The chain is built from TRBV5-1 and TRBJ1-6, with unresolved D. Trimming pared 4 bases from V and 6 bases from J, leaving 14 bases between. The CDR3 runs to 15 residues. Germline-derived CDR1 and CDR2 are SGHRS and YFSETQ.

The CDR3, as DNA: TGCGCCAGCAGTCAGTCGGCTAGCCTGGGTGATACGCAGTATTTT. This encodes CASSQSASLGDTQYF. The gene calls are TRBV5-1 and TRBJ2-3; D may be TRBD2 (5 bases). V was trimmed by 5 bases and J by 6 bases, leaving 19 bases between them. Per germline, CDR1 SGHRS and CDR2 YFSETQ. The length of the CDR3 is 15 residues.

V is TRBV14 and J is TRBJ1-1; 8 bases agree with TRBD1. Germline values: CDR1 SGHDN, CDR2 FVKESK. This CDR3 is 14 amino acids long. After removal of 2 bases from V and 5 bases from J, the junction contained 4 bases not matched to a gene. CDR3 loop: CASSQQGARTEAFF. The CDR3 nucleotides read TGTGCCAGCAGCCAACAGGGGGCGCGGACTGAAGCTTTCTTT.

This chain links TRBV6-2 or TRBV6-3 with TRBJ1-1, with D maybe TRBD1 (6 bases). The germline gives CDR1 MNHEY, CDR2 SVGEGT. The CDR3 sequence is 15 residues long. V lost 0 bases, J lost 0 bases, and 8 bases lay in between. Here the CDR3 reads CASSYSDRLNTEAFF. DNA for the CDR3: TGTGCCAGCAGTTACTCGGACAGATTGAACACTGAAGCTTTCTTT.

This rearrangement joins TRBV15 to TRBJ2-7; the D is unclear. Trimming took off 0 bases at V and 2 bases at J, with 11 bases between the two ends. Germline CDR1 and CDR2: LNHNV and YYDKDF (reference sequence). This CDR3 has 15 amino acids. CDR3 DNA sequence: TGTGCCACCAGCAGAGATCGAGACGGAGCCTACGAGCAGTACTTC. Translating gives CATSRDRDGAYEQYF.

The chain carries TRBV5-5 and TRBJ2-1, with 7 positions matching TRBD1. After removal of 4 bases from V and 7 bases from J, the junction contained 11 bases not matched to a gene. The CDR3 loop spans 15 amino acids. In germline, CDR1 is SGHKS, CDR2 YYEKEE (reference sequence). Here the CDR3 reads CASSDVPQGRNEQFF. CDR3 DNA: TGTGCCAGCAGCGACGTCCCACAGGGGAGAAATGAGCAGTTCTTC.

The genes are TRBV7-9 and TRBJ1-4; a weak D match, TRBD1 (6 bases). The CDR3 has 16 residues. V lost 5 bases and J lost 8, with 21 bases in between. Germline values: CDR1 SEHNR, CDR2 FQNEAQ (reference sequence). The CDR3 DNA sequence: TGTGCCAGCAGCCCACCGGGACATATGGCGGGCGAAAAACTGTTTTTT. It encodes CASSPPGHMAGEKLFF.

This clone came up once. The J gene is TRBJ1-1, the V gene TRBV2; 10 bases match TRBD1. The CDR3 totals 13 residues. Germline V gene sequence: CDR1 SNHLY, CDR2 FYNNEI. Trimming cost V 7 bases and J 5 bases; bases outside gene matches: 4. The CDR3 reads CASIGTGVTEAFF. The CDR3 region has the DNA TGTGCCAGCATCGGGACAGGGGTAACTGAAGCTTTCTTT.